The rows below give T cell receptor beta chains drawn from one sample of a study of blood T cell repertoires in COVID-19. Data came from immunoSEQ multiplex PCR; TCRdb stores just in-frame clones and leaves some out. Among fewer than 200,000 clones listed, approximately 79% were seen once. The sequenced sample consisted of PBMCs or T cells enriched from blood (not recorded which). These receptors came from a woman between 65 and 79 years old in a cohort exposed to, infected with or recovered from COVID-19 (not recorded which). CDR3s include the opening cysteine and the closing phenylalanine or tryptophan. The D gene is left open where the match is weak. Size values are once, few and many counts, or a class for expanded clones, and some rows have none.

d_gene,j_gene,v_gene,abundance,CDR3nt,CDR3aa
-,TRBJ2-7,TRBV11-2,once,TGTGCCAGCAGCCCCGCCTACGAGCAGTACTTC,CASSPAYEQYF
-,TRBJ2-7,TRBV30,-,TGTGCCTGGAGTGTACTCCTCGGGGGTGCGGAGAAGCAGTACTTC,CAWSVLLGGAEKQYF
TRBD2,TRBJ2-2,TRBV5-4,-,TGTGCCAGCAGCCCCCCGACTAGCGGAATCAACACCGGGGAGCTGTTTTTT,CASSPPTSGINTGELFF
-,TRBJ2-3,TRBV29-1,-,TGCAGCGTCGGGAGGGGGCCTAGCACAGATACGCAGTATTTT,CSVGRGPSTDTQYF
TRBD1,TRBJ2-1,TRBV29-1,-,TGCAGCGTTGAAGGGACAGGGGGGACGAATGAGCAGTTCTTC,CSVEGTGGTNEQFF
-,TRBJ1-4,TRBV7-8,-,TGTGCCAGCAGCTTGAACAGGGAAAATAATGAAAAACTGTTTTTT,CASSLNRENNEKLFF
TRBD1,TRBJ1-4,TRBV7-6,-,TGTGCCAGCAGCTTAGTATCCGGACAGGAGAGCCCGGGGAAGTTGTTTTTT,CASSLVSGQESPGKLFF
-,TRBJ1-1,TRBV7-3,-,TGTGCCAGCAGCTTGCAGGGTAGGGCTAACACTGAAGCTTTCTTT,CASSLQGRANTEAFF
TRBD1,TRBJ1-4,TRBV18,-,TGTGCCAGCTCACCACCGGGGGACAGGGAAAAGTATGAAAAACTGTTTTTT,CASSPPGDREKYEKLFF
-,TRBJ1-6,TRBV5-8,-,TGTGCCAGCAGCTTGGCCGGAGGTAGGGATTCACCCCTCCACTTT,CASSLAGGRDSPLHF
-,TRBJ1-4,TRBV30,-,TGTGCCTGGAGTCCCCAGGGTGAAAAACTGTTTTTT,CAWSPQGEKLFF
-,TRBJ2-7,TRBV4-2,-,TGTGCCAGCAGCCAAGACAAGGGGAGGTACGAGCAGTACTTC,CASSQDKGRYEQYF
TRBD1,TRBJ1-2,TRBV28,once,TGTGCCAGCAGCCGAGATCAGGGGGCCTATGGCTACACCTTC,CASSRDQGAYGYTF
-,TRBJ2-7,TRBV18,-,TGTGCCAGCTCACCTGTCTCGGGGGAGCAGTACTTC,CASSPVSGEQYF
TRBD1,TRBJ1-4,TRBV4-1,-,TGCGCCAGCAGTCTTTCAGCACCGGGACAGGTTAATGAAAAACTGTTTTTT,CASSLSAPGQVNEKLFF
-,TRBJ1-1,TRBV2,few,TGTGCCAGCGGGGTCGCGAGGCTCGGCGGGTGGGCTGATGAAGCTTTCTTT,CASGVARLGGWADEAFF
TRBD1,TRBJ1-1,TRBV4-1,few,TGCGCCAGCAGCCGGGACAGGGGAGGAGGGACTGAAGCTTTCTTT,CASSRDRGGGTEAFF